The subject of this entry is one T cell receptor beta chain. The antigen remains undetermined. The data were obtained in a study of neoadjuvant anti-PD-1 for oral cavity cancer. General study points: Post-nivolumab, blood T cell clonality was significantly elevated in non-responders.

With 0 bases removed from V and 9 bases from J, the gap between germline ends came to 18 bases. The germline V gene encodes CDR1 SGHAT and CDR2 FQDESV (reference sequence). CDR3 size: 16 residues. Sequencing was performed with immunoSEQ multiplex PCR; in TCRdb, only in-frame clones are kept and a portion is missing. The data contain 7,500 to 10,000 clones, about 70% of them seen just once; the ten biggest clones take up about 4%. The time point denotes: after neoadjuvant nivolumab, at surgical resection. Patients had newly diagnosed, untreated stage II-IVA oral cavity squamous cell carcinoma. Blood cells were analyzed directly, without culture or expansion.

The sample here was PBMCs, taken after nivolumab (anti-PD-1) treatment. The origin of this receptor is a person aged 35 to 85 with oral cavity squamous cell carcinoma. This chain links TRBV11-1 with TRBJ2-1, with a possible D match to TRBD2 (6 bases). CDR3 amino acids: CASSLALLAIGGEQFF. DNA of the CDR3: TGTGCCAGCAGCTTAGCCCTTCTAGCGATAGGTGGTGAGCAGTTCTTC.